This passage covers 19 T cell receptor beta chains from one sample sequenced in a study of blood T cell repertoires in COVID-19. Sequenced by immunoSEQ multiplex PCR; TCRdb stores in-frame clones only, minus some. Seen here are approximately 300,000 clones, around nine tenths observed once, and the top ten hold 4.5% to 6.5%. Sequencing was carried out using PBMCs or T cells enriched from blood (not recorded which). These TCRs come from a man in his fifties or sixties who had recovered from COVID-19.

CDR3 bases: TGTGCCAGCAGCCTACAGGGGCCAGCTAATGAAAAACTGTTTTTT. It encodes CASSLQGPANEKLFF. This chain joins TRBV7-3 and TRBJ1-4; the match to TRBD1 covers 7 bases. Germline V gives CDR1 SGHTA, CDR2 FQGTGA. Trimming at V came to 5 bases and at J to 3 bases, leaving 6 bases not matched to a gene. The CDR3 is made up of 15 amino acids.

J is TRBJ1-3 and V is TRBV2; TRBD1 is a possible D gene (5 bases). V was shortened by 6 bases and J by 1 base, with 10 bases between the two germline ends. This CDR3 region has 14 residues. Germline assignment: CDR1 SNHLY and CDR2 FYNNEI. CDR3 DNA: TGTGCCAGCAGAGACACAGGATCTGGAAACACCATATATTTT. It yields the protein CASRDTGSGNTIYF. Filled out from reference TRBV2 and TRBJ1-3, the complete variable domain reads EPEVTQTPSHQVTQMGQEVILRCVPISNHLYFYWYRQILGQKVEFLVSFYNNEISEKSEIFDDQFSVERPDGSNFTLKIRSTKLEDSAMYFCASRDTGSGNTIYFGEGSWLTVV.

The chain carries TRBV5-6 and TRBJ1-5, with D possibly being TRBD1 (5 bases). The CDR3 is 14 amino acids. V shed 5 bases and J shed 1 base, with 10 bases lying between them. CDR1 and CDR2 from the germline V gene are SGHDT and YYEEEE. DNA of the CDR3: TGTGCCAGCAGTCTAAGACAGAGCAATCAGCCCCAGCATTTT. Translated: CASSLRQSNQPQHF.

The chain employs TRBV28 and TRBJ1-4, with 7 bases identical to TRBD1. The CDR3 runs to 13 residues. Germline lookup yields CDR1 MDHEN and CDR2 SYDVKM. Germline trimming cut 9 bases from V and 8 bases from J; bases unmatched to any gene: 9. CDR3 amino acids: CASRQGPREKLFF. For the CDR3, the DNA is TGTGCCAGTCGACAGGGCCCTAGGGAAAAACTGTTTTTT.

V gene TRBV9 combines with J gene TRBJ2-3, with a possible D match to TRBD1 (6 bases). The V gene lost 3 bases and the J gene lost 10 bases, with 12 bases spanning the gap. The CDR3 sequence is 12 residues long. CDR1 SGDLS and CDR2 YYNGEE come from the germline V gene. The CDR3 here is CASSELGAPQYF. The CDR3 nucleotides are TGTGCCAGCAGCGAGTTGGGGGCCCCGCAGTATTTT.

V is TRBV4-2 and J is TRBJ2-3; a possible D gene is TRBD2 (6 bases). Trimming took off 5 bases at V and 3 bases at J, with 18 bases between the two ends. The CDR3 is made up of 16 amino acids. The germline CDR1 and CDR2 sequences are LGHNA and YNFKEQ. CDR3 in amino acids: CASSSGTLNGTDTQYF. The CDR3 region has the DNA TGTGCCAGCAGCTCCGGGACTCTTAATGGGACAGATACGCAGTATTTT.

The chain links TRBV6-5 to TRBJ1-1, with TRBD1 identical over 7 bases. This CDR3 has 15 residues. CDR1 MNHEY and CDR2 SVGAGI come from the germline V gene. With V trimmed by 6 bases and J by 0 bases, 7 bases remained unmatched. The CDR3 DNA is TGTGCCAGCAGATTGACCGGGACAGTGAACACTGAAGCTTTCTTT. The encoded protein is CASRLTGTVNTEAFF.

The gene calls are TRBV27 and TRBJ2-3, with TRBD2 as a possible D gene (5 bases). The CDR3 extends over 15 amino acids. In germline, CDR1 is MNHEY, CDR2 SMNVEV (reference sequence). Trimming left V 3 bases short and J 2 bases short, with 12 bases between. The CDR3 DNA is TGTGCCAGCAGTTTTCGGTTACTAGTCACAGATACGCAGTATTTT. Amino acid sequence: CASSFRLLVTDTQYF.

The chain recombines TRBV3-1 (or the pseudogene TRBV3-2) with TRBJ2-2; possibly TRBD2 for D (6 bases). CDR3 length equals 13 residues. Germline assignment: CDR1 LGHDT and CDR2 YNNKEL (reference sequence). Trimming left V 9 bases short and J 5 bases short, with 13 bases between. The CDR3 spells CASRRGVTGELFF. The CDR3, as DNA: TGTGCCAGTCGCCGCGGGGTAACCGGGGAGCTGTTTTTT.

The chain employs TRBV24-1 and TRBJ2-2, with 10 bases aligning to TRBD2. Trimming took 4 bases from V and 7 from J; bases not matched to a gene: 8. The CDR3 totals 16 residues. Germline V gene data show CDR1 as KGHDR and CDR2 as SFDVKD. In nucleotides, the CDR3 is TGTGCCACCAGTGACACCGGGGTAGCGGGAGGCGGGGAGCTGTTTTTT. Amino acid sequence: CATSDTGVAGGGELFF.

The chain combines TRBV24-1 with TRBJ2-3; maybe TRBD1 (6 bases). The V end was cut by 3 bases, the J end by 1 base, with 7 bases between. The CDR3 sequence is 14 residues long. CDR1 is KGHDR, CDR2 SFDVKD, per germline. Written as DNA, the CDR3 is TGTGCCACCAGTGATAGGACAGGCACAGATACGCAGTATTTT. Encoded protein: CATSDRTGTDTQYF.

The genes are TRBV18 and TRBJ1-1, with D perhaps matching TRBD1 (5 bases). Per germline, CDR1 KGHSH and CDR2 LQKENI. The V end lost 3 bases, the J end lost 4 bases, and 12 bases lay between the germline ends. CDR3 length: 14 amino acids. The CDR3 sequence: CASSPQGWGTEAFF. CDR3 sequence (DNA): TGTGCCAGCTCACCCCAGGGCTGGGGCACTGAAGCTTTCTTT.

The chain employs TRBV2 and TRBJ2-5; D call uncertain. V lost 5 bases, J lost 1 base, and 11 bases lay in between. Germline V gives CDR1 SNHLY, CDR2 FYNNEI. The length of the CDR3 is 14 residues. The CDR3 bases are TGTGCCAGCAGTTACTACAACGGCCAAGAGACCCAGTACTTC. This encodes CASSYYNGQETQYF.

The chain uses TRBV11-2 and TRBJ1-5, with no clear D. The CDR3 length is 13 residues. The V gene's germline CDR1 is SGHAT and CDR2 FQNNGV. V was pared by 1 base and J by 4 bases, with 5 bases between. CDR3 sequence (DNA): TGTGCCAGCAGCTTAGCCAGGAATCAGCCCCAGCATTTT. This codes for CASSLARNQPQHF.

This clone has a single count. This rearrangement joins TRBV23-1 to TRBJ2-1; 12 positions agree with TRBD1. TRBV23-1 is annotated as an ORF whose role is uncertain. The CDR3 runs to 13 residues. The J segment lost 8 bases and the V segment lost 7 bases, leaving 3 bases of the junction unmatched. The CDR3 sequence is CASTRDRGHEQFF. CDR3 bases: TGCGCCAGCACCCGGGACAGGGGGCATGAGCAGTTCTTC.

This clone was detected only a few times. The V gene is TRBV19, the J gene TRBJ1-2, with D possibly being TRBD1 (5 bases). The germline V and J ends were trimmed by 4 bases and 8 bases, with 17 bases remaining between them. This CDR3 has 14 residues. The germline CDR1 and CDR2 sequences are LNHDA and SQIVND (reference sequence). The CDR3 coding sequence is TGTGCCAGTAGTACCACGGGGGAAGCAGGGGGCTACACCTTC. Protein: CASSTTGEAGGYTF.

The chain recombines TRBV7-2 with TRBJ1-6; 9 bases line up with TRBD1. Germline values: CDR1 SGHTA, CDR2 FQGNSA. J gave up 6 bases and V 6 bases, and 6 bases lay outside the gene matches. This CDR3 contains 15 residues. CDR3 residues: CASRFMTGGNSPLHF. CDR3 DNA sequence: TGTGCCAGCAGGTTCATGACAGGGGGTAATTCACCCCTCCACTTT.

The chain uses TRBV7-9 and TRBJ2-7, with 10 bases fitting TRBD1. The CDR3 runs to 14 residues. J gave up 3 bases and V 5 bases, and 4 bases lay outside the gene matches. Germline V lookup: CDR1 SEHNR, CDR2 FQNEAQ (reference sequence). Written as DNA, the CDR3 is TGTGCCAGCAGCCTCTGGGACAGGGGCTACGAGCAGTACTTC. Translation: CASSLWDRGYEQYF.

This sequence joins TRBV18 and TRBJ2-3, with unresolved D. V was pared by 2 bases and J by 5 bases, with 8 bases between. Germline CDR1 is KGHSH and CDR2 is LQKENI. The CDR3 has 13 amino acids. The CDR3: CASSPVVRDTQYF. The CDR3, as DNA: TGTGCCAGCTCACCAGTTGTTAGAGATACGCAGTATTTT.